The 7 T cell receptor beta chains given below trace back to one sample, sequenced in a study of monozygotic twins with inflammatory bowel disease. TCRdb reprocessed the 5' RACE reads, with one entry per CDR3 protein and no DNA. This listing includes hundreds of thousands of distinct CDR3 sequences. Sequencing used blood. These receptors came from a human donor with ulcerative colitis or Crohn's disease, or a healthy co-twin of an affected twin (not recorded which).

The rearrangement uses TRBV7-2 and TRBJ1-1. Germline lookup yields CDR1 SGHTA and CDR2 FQGNSA. This CDR3 has 14 amino acids. CDR3 protein: CASSLGHTNTEAFF.

The CDR3 reads CSARGPQGNTIYF. The chain carries TRBV20-1 and TRBJ1-3. The germline gives CDR1 DFQATT, CDR2 SNEGSKA (reference sequence). This CDR3 has 13 amino acids.

V gene TRBV4-2 combines with J gene TRBJ2-7; with no DNA, the TCRdb D assignment of TRBD2 cannot be verified. This CDR3 has 15 amino acids. CDR1 LGHNA and CDR2 YNFKEQ come from the germline V gene. CDR3 loop: CASSQGTSGEYEQYF.

The rearrangement uses TRBV5-6 and TRBJ2-5; the TRBD1 assignment by TCRdb is unverifiable without DNA. Germline CDR1 is SGHDT and CDR2 is YYEEEE. The CDR3 contains 14 residues. The chain's CDR3 is CASSLRDGQETQYF.

The rearrangement uses TRBV10-3 and TRBJ2-3. CDR1 ENHRY and CDR2 SYGVKD come from the germline V gene. The CDR3 is 14 amino acids. The CDR3 protein is CAISESDLEDTQYF.

The chain joins TRBV7-3 to TRBJ1-1; the TCRdb call, TRBD1, lacks DNA for checking. Germline assignment: CDR1 SGHTA and CDR2 FQGTGA. The CDR3 contains 13 residues. The CDR3 sequence: CASTQGQNTEAFF.

The chain couples TRBV9 to TRBJ2-3; TCRdb's D call of TRBD1 is untestable without DNA. The V gene's germline CDR1 is SGDLS and CDR2 YYNGEE. This CDR3 has 18 amino acids. The CDR3 protein is CASSVGSVMAGATDTQYF.